The 21 T cell receptor beta chains given below trace back to one sample, sequenced in a study of cytomegalovirus exposure and HLA in healthy donors. Researchers ran the PCR with 60 Vbeta and 13 Jbeta primers. Produced via immunoSEQ multiplex PCR; TCRdb's table is partial and in-frame only. Of 150,000 or so clones in the sample, just over 75% are singletons; the top ten hold roughly 1%. Sequenced: PBMCs. These receptor sequences come from a woman in her thirties or forties in good health and CMV-seronegative.

Only a few counts were recorded for this clone. The chain is built from TRBV19 and TRBJ1-1; 11 bases agree with TRBD1. CDR3 length: 14 amino acids. From germline, CDR1 is LNHDA and CDR2 SQIVND (reference sequence). The trim removed 10 bases at V and 6 bases at J, leaving 10 bases unmatched. This CDR3 reads CATRDRGFSSEAFF. The CDR3 DNA is TGTGCCACGCGGGACAGGGGGTTTAGCTCTGAAGCTTTCTTT. Combining the CDR3 with reference TRBV19 and TRBJ1-1 gives the whole variable domain DGGITQSPKYLFRKEGQNVTLSCEQNLNHDAMYWYRQDPGQGLRLIYYSQIVNDFQKGDIAEGYSVSREKKESFPLTVTSAQKNPTAFYLCATRDRGFSSEAFFGQGTRLTVV.

This clone was picked up one time. This sequence joins TRBV30 and TRBJ1-1, with 7 bases identical to TRBD1. The ends lost 3 bases at V and 0 bases at J; junction bases unmatched: 4. There are 14 residues in the CDR3. Germline CDR1 and CDR2: GTSNPN and SVGIG (reference sequence). CDR3 sequence: CAWRTGKMNTEAFF. For the CDR3, the DNA is TGTGCCTGGAGGACAGGGAAGATGAACACTGAAGCTTTCTTT.

The chain employs TRBV6-5 and TRBJ1-1; no definite D call. Trimming left V 6 bases short and J 2 bases short, with 10 bases between. The CDR3 loop spans 13 amino acids. The V gene's germline CDR1 is MNHEY and CDR2 SVGAGI. The CDR3 loop is CASRLFINTEAFF. As DNA, the CDR3 is TGTGCCAGCAGGCTATTCATTAACACTGAAGCTTTCTTT.

The rearrangement links TRBV28 to TRBJ1-4, with TRBD1 matching over 7 bases. J was trimmed by 7 bases and V by 4 bases; bases with no gene match: 15. This CDR3 spans 17 amino acids. Germline V CDR1 and CDR2: MDHEN, SYDVKM. Here the CDR3 DNA reads TGTGCCAGCAGTTACCCCTCCGGACAGGTGGGGAGTGAAAAACTGTTTTTT. Its translation is CASSYPSGQVGSEKLFF.

The CDR3 spells CASSPGTGVSQPQHF. For the CDR3, the DNA is TGTGCCAGCAGCCCCGGGACAGGGGTGTCGCAGCCCCAGCATTTT. The rearrangement links TRBV7-9 to TRBJ1-5; 10 bases are a match to TRBD1. V trimming: 5 bases; J trimming: 7 bases; junction bases outside the gene matches: 8. This CDR3 region has 15 residues. CDR1 and CDR2 from the germline V gene are SEHNR and FQNEAQ (reference sequence).

The chain is built from TRBV5-1 and TRBJ1-4; 9 positions match TRBD1. J lost 5 bases, V lost 4 bases, and 9 bases had no gene match. The CDR3 loop spans 16 amino acids. CDR1 is SGHRS, CDR2 YFSETQ, per germline. The CDR3 nucleotides read TGCGCCAGCAGCCTACCTGGTGGACAGGGGAATGAAAAACTGTTTTTT. It encodes CASSLPGGQGNEKLFF.

This chain connects TRBV5-1 to TRBJ2-3, with D possibly being TRBD1 (5 bases). Germline V gene data show CDR1 as SGHRS and CDR2 as YFSETQ. Trimming cost V 0 bases and J 0 bases, with 11 bases left between them. The CDR3 spans 16 residues. In DNA form, the CDR3 reads TGCGCCAGCAGCTTGGGGCAGGGCCTTAGCACAGATACGCAGTATTTT. It codes for CASSLGQGLSTDTQYF. The full variable domain, rest sourced from reference TRBV5-1 and TRBJ2-3, is KAGVTQTPRYLIKTRGQQVTLSCSPISGHRSVSWYQQTPGQGLQFLFEYFSETQRNKGNFPGRFSGRQFSNSRSEMNVSTLELGDSALYLCASSLGQGLSTDTQYFGPGTRLTVL.

The CDR3 DNA reads as TGTGCCGCCGGGGGCCGGGACAGGAAAGAGTCTGGGGCCAACGTCCTGACTTTC. This gives the protein CAAGGRDRKESGANVLTF. The chain is built from TRBV10-3 and TRBJ2-6; TRBD1 agrees at 8 bases. The CDR3 has 18 amino acids. J lost 1 base, V lost 11 bases, and 16 bases had no gene match. The germline V gene encodes CDR1 ENHRY and CDR2 SYGVKD.

This clone was detected once. The rearrangement links TRBV19 to TRBJ2-2; unclear D gene. V shed 7 bases and J shed 1 base, with 10 bases lying between them. Germline V gives CDR1 LNHDA, CDR2 SQIVND (reference sequence). The CDR3 covers 14 residues. The CDR3 coding sequence is TGTGCCAGTACCGAGCAGGAGAACACCGGGGAGCTGTTTTTT. Protein sequence: CASTEQENTGELFF.

This chain uses TRBV9 with TRBJ2-5; the match to TRBD2 covers 8 bases. Germline assignment: CDR1 SGDLS and CDR2 YYNGEE. The CDR3 spans 16 residues. The J segment lost 1 base and the V segment lost 0 bases, leaving 5 bases of the junction unmatched. CDR3 sequence: CASSVATTSAQETQYF. CDR3 coding DNA: TGTGCCAGCAGCGTAGCTACGACTAGCGCCCAAGAGACCCAGTACTTC.

This clone appeared once. The rearrangement links TRBV7-2 to TRBJ2-1; the D gene is possibly TRBD1 (6 bases). The germline gives CDR1 SGHTA, CDR2 FQGNSA. Deletions cut 2 bases from V and 7 bases from J, with 12 bases between. The CDR3 loop spans 14 amino acids. CDR3 region: CASSLRTGRNEQFF. The DNA of the CDR3 is TGTGCCAGCAGCTTACGAACAGGGCGGAATGAGCAGTTCTTC.

The chain uses TRBV11-3 and TRBJ2-7; 8 nucleotides match TRBD2. This CDR3 is built from 16 residues. Trimming at V came to 5 bases and at J to 2 bases, leaving 11 bases not matched to a gene. Per germline, CDR1 SGHNT and CDR2 YENEEA. The CDR3 DNA sequence: TGTGCCAGCAGCCCGAAGGGCGGGAGGCCCCCCTACGAGCAGTACTTC. Protein product: CASSPKGGRPPYEQYF.

V is TRBV7-3 and J is TRBJ2-4; perhaps TRBD2 as D (5 bases). The CDR3 consists of 13 residues. V was cut by 4 bases and J by 6 bases, with 10 bases left in between. In germline, CDR1 is SGHTA, CDR2 FQGTGA. The CDR3 nucleotides are TGTGCCAGCAGCTCCCCGGGATCAAACATTCAGTACTTC. This translates into CASSSPGSNIQYF.

This rearrangement joins TRBV7-3 to TRBJ2-7; 10 positions agree with TRBD2. The CDR3 sequence is 13 residues long. After removal of 6 bases from V and 5 bases from J, the junction contained 4 bases not matched to a gene. The germline V gene encodes CDR1 SGHTA and CDR2 FQGTGA. The chain's CDR3 is CASSLSGRNEQYF. The CDR3 DNA reads as TGTGCCAGCAGTCTTAGCGGGAGGAACGAGCAGTACTTC.

This rearrangement joins TRBV6-4 to TRBJ2-5, with D perhaps TRBD2 (5 bases). The CDR3 totals 13 residues. CDR1 and CDR2 (germline): MRHNA, SNTAGT. Trimming left V 8 bases short and J 6 bases short, with 16 bases between. CDR3 sequence: CASPKAERKTQYF. Written as DNA, the CDR3 is TGTGCCAGCCCCAAGGCGGAGCGGAAGACCCAGTACTTC.

This rearrangement joins TRBV2 to TRBJ2-7, with 8 bases identical to TRBD2. Germline V gene lookup returns CDR1 SNHLY and CDR2 FYNNEI. There are 15 residues in the CDR3. V shed 5 bases, J shed 3 bases, and the junction held 9 bases outside the gene matches. The CDR3 loop is CASSQTSATGYEQYF. DNA for the CDR3: TGTGCCAGCAGTCAGACTAGCGCAACGGGCTACGAGCAGTACTTC. Full variable domain (rest looked up from reference TRBV2 and TRBJ2-7): EPEVTQTPSHQVTQMGQEVILRCVPISNHLYFYWYRQILGQKVEFLVSFYNNEISEKSEIFDDQFSVERPDGSNFTLKIRSTKLEDSAMYFCASSQTSATGYEQYFGPGTRLTVT.

V gene TRBV28 combines with J gene TRBJ1-1, with TRBD1 identical over 9 bases. This CDR3 is built from 16 residues. Germline CDR1 and CDR2: MDHEN and SYDVKM. V lost 4 bases, J lost 5 bases, and 11 bases stayed unmatched. This CDR3 reads CASSSHRTGGLTEAFF. In DNA, the CDR3 is TGTGCCAGCAGTTCACATAGAACAGGGGGCTTAACTGAAGCTTTCTTT.

This chain uses TRBV30 with TRBJ1-5; no definite D call. Germline lookup yields CDR1 GTSNPN and CDR2 SVGIG (reference sequence). The ends were cut back, 5 bases at V and 4 bases at J, with 12 bases in the middle. The CDR3 length is 13 residues. This CDR3 reads CAWDGGPNQPQHF. CDR3 sequence (DNA): TGTGCCTGGGACGGAGGACCTAATCAGCCCCAGCATTTT. Variable domain in full (rest from reference TRBV30 and TRBJ1-5): SQTIHQWPATLVQPVGSPLSLECTVEGTSNPNLYWYRQAAGRGLQLLFYSVGIGQISSEVPQNLSASRPQDRQFILSSKKLLLSDSGFYLCAWDGGPNQPQHFGDGTRLSIL.

The gene calls are TRBV5-1 and TRBJ1-3; the D is unclear. This CDR3 contains 14 residues. Germline V gene data show CDR1 as SGHRS and CDR2 as YFSETQ. V lost 3 bases, J lost 0 bases, and 7 bases lay in between. The CDR3 DNA is TGCGCCAGCAGCTCGCTGAGCTCTGGAAACACCATATATTTT. Its protein is CASSSLSSGNTIYF.

The chain joins TRBV10-3 to TRBJ2-2; possible D gene TRBD2, 6 bases. The CDR3 runs 14 residues. Germline assignment: CDR1 ENHRY and CDR2 SYGVKD. Deletions cut 4 bases from V and 5 bases from J, with 11 bases between. The CDR3 reads CAISGGDLTGELFF. The CDR3 DNA follows: TGTGCCATCAGTGGGGGGGATCTTACCGGGGAGCTGTTTTTT.

The chain joins TRBV29-1 to TRBJ2-3; 7 bases line up with TRBD2. This CDR3 has 12 amino acids. From germline, CDR1 is SQVTM and CDR2 ANQGSEA. Unmatched junction bases numbered 4, after V lost 5 bases and J lost 5 bases. CDR3 sequence reads: CSVLAEEDTQYF. In DNA, the CDR3 is TGCAGCGTTCTAGCGGAAGAAGATACGCAGTATTTT.